This T cell receptor beta chain is drawn from a study of cytomegalovirus exposure and HLA in healthy donors. Vbeta (60) and Jbeta (13) primers were used in the PCR. Profiled with immunoSEQ multiplex PCR; TCRdb holds only in-frame clones, not every one. Altogether about 110,000 clones are present, 75% to 85% being singletons, with the ten largest covering 1.5% to 2%. Study-level results: There were reportedly fewer N-insertions in an Asian-associated ancestry cluster than the approximately 670-donor mean, in a later analysis.

Trimming took off 4 bases at V and 4 bases at J, with 22 bases between the two ends. The germline gives CDR1 KGHSH, CDR2 LQKENI. This CDR3 has 17 amino acids. Regarding this clone: Its antigen is still unknown.

The chain has TRBV18 and TRBJ1-2; D remains ambiguous. The source material was PBMCs. The sequence was obtained from a man aged 50 to 60 in good health and CMV-seronegative. The CDR3 coding sequence is TGTGCCAGCTCACTCGCCCAGGCGTCTATTCCCCTCTATGGCTACACCTTC. It yields the protein CASSLAQASIPLYGYTF.